The source of this T cell receptor beta chain is a study of CD4 T cells in relation to SARS-CoV-2 and coronaviruses. Note on this clone: No antigen is known for it.

Notes on the study in general: Crossreactivity was assessed only for spike protein, not other viral proteins. Crossreactive clones expanded significantly less to SARS-CoV-2 than monoreactive clones.

Method: immunoSEQ multiplex PCR; TCRdb's copy keeps in-frame clones and lacks some. The table lists about 56,000 clones, approximately 90% of them singletons. The sequenced sample consisted of naive CD4+ T cells from PBMCs. Stated subset: naive CD4+ T cells isolated by negative enrichment. The clonotype originates from an adult with COVID-19.

The CDR3: CASSQHREWGTNTGELFF. For the CDR3, the DNA is TGTGCCAGCAGCCAACATCGGGAGTGGGGAACCAACACCGGGGAGCTGTTTTTT. The chain couples TRBV7-8 to TRBJ2-2, with D maybe TRBD2 (6 bases). The CDR3 is made up of 18 amino acids. Looked up from germline, CDR1 is SGHVS and CDR2 is FQNEAQ. Trimming pared 5 bases from V and 2 bases from J, leaving 21 bases between.